These T cell receptor beta chains were read from a single sample in a study of blood T cells in healthy people across ages. TCRdb analysed the 5' RACE reads with MiXCR anew, one entry per CDR3 protein. The data contain about 1.1 million distinct CDR3 sequences, around two fifths of them singletons. Sequenced: blood. The receptors were sampled from a man younger than 35 in good health. The CDR3 runs from the conserved cysteine through the conserved F or W. Each record gives: CDR3 DNA, CDR3 protein, D gene, V gene, clone size, J gene, CDR3 length. The D gene is left open where the match is weak. Some rows mark clone size as missing; the rest say once, few, many or name a class of expanded clone.

TGTGCCAGCACCTCGACAGGTTCCCACTATGGCTACACCTTC CASTSTGSHYGYTF - TRBV6-5 - TRBJ1-2 14
TGTGCCAGCTCCGGTGAAGGGACATTTAACTATGGCTACACCTTC CASSGEGTFNYGYTF - TRBV6-6 - TRBJ1-2 15
TGTGCCACCAGCAGAGATCAGGGCAGGAACACTGAAGCTTTCTTT CATSRDQGRNTEAFF - TRBV15 - TRBJ1-1 15
TGCGCCAGCAGCCAAGAATCGGGACAGAGAGGGTCATCGCAGTATTTT CASSQESGQRGSSQYF TRBD1 TRBV4-1 few TRBJ2-3 16
TGTGCCAGCAGCTTAGTTGGGGGCGAGGTAAACTATGGCTACACCTTC CASSLVGGEVNYGYTF - TRBV7-2 - TRBJ1-2 16
TGTGCCAGCAGTTACTCGATGGTCGCACACTCTGGGGCCAACGTCCTGACTTTC CASSYSMVAHSGANVLTF - TRBV6-5 - TRBJ2-6 18
TGTGCCAGCAGTCCCGCCCACACAGTAAAGAACACTGAAGCTTTCTTT CASSPAHTVKNTEAFF - TRBV12-3/TRBV12-4 - TRBJ1-1 16
TGTGCCAGCAGCCAAGCTCAGCTAGCCAAAAACATTCAGTACTTC CASSQAQLAKNIQYF - TRBV3-1 - TRBJ2-4 15
TGCAGCGTTGATTTAGGGGGGGATGAGCAGTTCTTC CSVDLGGDEQFF - TRBV29-1 - TRBJ2-1 12
TGTGCCAGCAGTGATGTGGGGGAGAACGGCTACACCTTC CASSDVGENGYTF - TRBV6-6 - TRBJ1-2 13
TGTGCCAGCAGTTACCGACGGAGCTCCTACGAGCAGTACTTC CASSYRRSSYEQYF - TRBV12-3/TRBV12-4 - TRBJ2-7 14
TGTGCCGGGGAACAGGGGTATGGCAATCAGCCCCAGCATTTT CAGEQGYGNQPQHF TRBD1 TRBV6-1 - TRBJ1-5 14
TGTGCCGGCAGGCGATCGGGAACTAACTATGGCTACACCTTC CAGRRSGTNYGYTF - TRBV12-3/TRBV12-4 - TRBJ1-2 14
TGCGCCAGCAGAATCAGGATGAACACTGAAGCTTTCTTT CASRIRMNTEAFF - TRBV4-3 few TRBJ1-1 13
TGTGCTGCCTCGAGGGCAGATACGCAGTATTTT CAASRADTQYF - TRBV10-3 few TRBJ2-3 11
TGTGCCAGCAGCTTGAGGACAGGAAACTACGAGCAGTACTTC CASSLRTGNYEQYF TRBD1 TRBV5-6 few TRBJ2-7 14
TGCGCCAGCAGCCCCACAATACCGGATGAGCAGTACTTC CASSPTIPDEQYF - TRBV5-1 - TRBJ2-7 13
TGCGCCAGCAGCCAGGATTCGGGGAGGACGAACGAGCAGTACTTC CASSQDSGRTNEQYF - TRBV5-1 few TRBJ2-7 15